This T cell receptor beta chain was captured by sequencing in a study of siplizumab effects on memory and regulatory T cells. Assay: immunoSEQ multiplex PCR; the TCRdb copy retains only in-frame clones and omits some. The sample has some 97,000 clones; 75% to 95% are singletons. This clone was observed a few times. V was shortened by 1 base and J by 5 bases, with 11 bases between the two germline ends. CDR1 is SGHAT and CDR2 is FQNNGV in the germline V gene. The CDR3 has 14 amino acids. Sequencing was done on a sample of CD4+ T cells sorted from blood. The V and J genes are TRBV11-2 and TRBJ1-2; TRBD1 is a possible D gene (6 bases). The receptor comes from a human donor in good health. Some clones in this sample may be carry-over from other donors' samples. CDR3 sequence: CASSLARGGYGYTF. The CDR3 nucleotides read TGTGCCAGCAGCTTAGCCAGGGGTGGATATGGCTACACCTTC.